This entry concerns a single T cell receptor (beta chain). This entry comes from a study of blood T cell repertoires in COVID-19. At the level of the study: Samples of COVID-19 (acute and convalescent) were obtained from the United States, Italy and Spain. PBMCs, B-cell-depleted T cells, or T cells provided the cDNA or gDNA that made up the material.

Looked up from germline, CDR1 is ENHRY and CDR2 is SYGVKD. The CDR3 sequence is 16 residues long. V lost 8 bases to trimming and J lost 4 bases; unmatched junction nucleotides: 8. Authors' analysis steps: Amplification of reference gene primers provided the estimated nucleated cell counts. Assay used: immunoSEQ multiplex PCR; TCRdb lists only in-frame clones, some missing. The DNA was the basis for D and trimming; V, J and clone size are from that table. The profile shows about 67,000 clones, 87% of them singletons. This TCR came from a man in his fifties or sixties with active COVID-19. Sequenced material: peripheral blood. J is TRBJ2-2 and V is TRBV10-3, with 12 bases aligning to TRBD2. DNA for the CDR3: TGTGCCATCGAACCCGGGACTAGCGGGCGCACCGGGGAGCTGTTTTTT. The encoded protein is CAIEPGTSGRTGELFF.